Each of the 25 T cell receptor beta chains below was sequenced from the same sample in a study of beta chain features in type 1 diabetes. The isolated RNA, all of it, was reverse transcribed, so expressed TCRB transcripts were what got sequenced. Sequenced by immunoSEQ multiplex PCR; TCRdb stores in-frame clones only, minus some. This sample has 200,000 to 250,000 clones, with 25% to 30% found just once. Source material: central memory CD4+ T cells from blood. The receptors come from a young man in good health.

The rearrangement uses TRBV11-2 and TRBJ2-2; the D is unclear. Germline loops: CDR1 SGHAT, CDR2 FQNNGV. The V end lost 5 bases, the J end lost 6 bases, and 13 bases lay between the germline ends. The CDR3 runs 14 residues. The CDR3 DNA is TGTGCCAGCAGCCTGCCTTTCGGTCCCGGGGAGCTGTTTTTT. Protein: CASSLPFGPGELFF.

The table lists this clone with many counts. The chain combines TRBV5-4 with TRBJ2-3; D is uncertain. The CDR3 is 13 residues long. The germline V and J ends were trimmed by 6 bases and 0 bases, with 8 bases remaining between them. The germline V gene encodes CDR1 SGHNT and CDR2 YYREEE (reference sequence). In DNA, the CDR3 is TGTGCCAGCACACAAGACAGCACAGATACGCAGTATTTT. As protein: CASTQDSTDTQYF.

J is TRBJ2-7 and V is TRBV13, with D possibly TRBD1 on 6 matching bases. Germline lookup yields CDR1 PRHDT and CDR2 FYEKMQ (reference sequence). This CDR3 comprises 15 residues. Trimming took 2 bases from V and 0 from J, leaving 11 bases between them. CDR3 in DNA: TGTGCCAGCAGCTTAAGGCAGGGGAGCTCCTACGAGCAGTACTTC. Its translation is CASSLRQGSSYEQYF.

This clone has only a few counts. The CDR3 nucleotides read TGTGCCTGGAGTGTAGACGGGCGCCACGGCTACACCTTC. Translation: CAWSVDGRHGYTF. This chain uses TRBV30 with TRBJ1-2; D is uncertain. The CDR3 sequence is 13 residues long. Germline CDR1 and CDR2: GTSNPN and SVGIG (reference sequence). Trimming cost V 0 bases and J 8 bases, with 13 bases left between them.

The chain employs TRBV14 and TRBJ2-5, with 8 bases identical to TRBD1. The CDR3 spans 15 residues. After removal of 0 bases from V and 5 bases from J, the junction contained 5 bases not matched to a gene. Germline CDR1 and CDR2: SGHDN and FVKESK. CDR3 in DNA: TGTGCCAGCAGCCAAGATCGGGGGACAGGCGAGACCCAGTACTTC. Protein sequence: CASSQDRGTGETQYF.

This clone was found a few times. J is TRBJ2-3 and V is TRBV2, with 11 positions matching TRBD2. The CDR3 extends over 18 amino acids. V was clipped by 0 bases and J by 2 bases; unmatched bases: 7. Germline loops: CDR1 SNHLY, CDR2 FYNNEI. In nucleotides, the CDR3 is TGTGCCAGCAGTGAAGCGAGGCGACTAGCGGGGATCACAGATACGCAGTATTTT. Protein sequence: CASSEARRLAGITDTQYF.

The chain recombines TRBV5-4 with TRBJ1-1; D not resolved. Trimming stripped 5 bases from V and 0 bases from J, with 14 bases between. Germline V gene data show CDR1 as SGHNT and CDR2 as YYREEE (reference sequence). The CDR3 totals 15 residues. CDR3 DNA: TGTGCCAGCAGGGCTAACATGCTGATGAACACTGAAGCTTTCTTT. This sequence encodes CASRANMLMNTEAFF.

This clone was found a few times. This is likely a read error, given that the CDR3 carries no conserved phenylalanine or tryptophan at its end. Because the CDR3's place on the DNA is in doubt, the DNA is left out and the CDR3 is given as listed by TCRdb. This chain links TRBV18 with TRBJ2-7; TRBD1, the table's D call, was not compared with the DNA. Germline-derived CDR1 and CDR2 are KGHSH and LQKENI. The CDR3 extends over 12 residues, inclusive of both ends. The CDR3 loop reads CASSPSGTGGLI.

The chain combines TRBV7-9 with TRBJ1-5, with D maybe TRBD1 (6 bases). The CDR3 is 13 amino acids. Germline V gene lookup returns CDR1 SEHNR and CDR2 FQNEAQ (reference sequence). V lost 5 bases to trimming and J lost 3 bases, with 8 bases between them. CDR3 DNA sequence: TGTGCCAGCAGCGGACAGCACAATCAGCCCCAGCATTTT. It codes for CASSGQHNQPQHF.

This clone was counted between two and nine times. This chain uses TRBV7-2 with TRBJ2-3; possible D gene TRBD2, 6 bases. This CDR3 is built from 15 residues. The germline V gene has CDR1 SGHTA and CDR2 FQGNSA. Trimming took 2 bases from V and 6 from J, leaving 15 bases between them. The CDR3 region is CASSLRWRGRDTQYF. CDR3 nucleotides: TGTGCCAGCAGCTTAAGATGGCGGGGAAGGGATACGCAGTATTTT. The entire variable domain, with the rest obtained from reference TRBV7-2 and TRBJ2-3, is as follows: GAGVSQSPSNKVTEKGKDVELRCDPISGHTALYWYRQSLGQGLEFLIYFQGNSAPDKSGLPSDRFSAERTGGSVSTLTIQRTQQEDSAVYLCASSLRWRGRDTQYFGPGTRLTVL.

This clone occurred a few times. The rearrangement joins TRBV30 to TRBJ1-1; D call uncertain. The germline V and J ends were trimmed by 0 bases and 6 bases, with 8 bases remaining between them. Per the germline V gene, CDR1 is GTSNPN and CDR2 is SVGIG (reference sequence). This CDR3 has 12 residues. CDR3: CAWSVGKSEAFF. In DNA, the CDR3 is TGTGCCTGGAGTGTTGGCAAATCTGAAGCTTTCTTT.

The genes are TRBV28 and TRBJ2-7, with 7 bases matching TRBD1. The ends lost 5 bases at V and 3 bases at J; junction bases unmatched: 7. This CDR3 region has 14 residues. CDR1 and CDR2 from the germline V gene are MDHEN and SYDVKM. CDR3 bases: TGTGCCAGCAGTCGACAGGGAGAGAACTACGAGCAGTACTTC. The encoded protein is CASSRQGENYEQYF.

Comment on this clone: Other DNA sequences in this specimen translate into the identical CDR3. DNA of the CDR3: TGTGCCAGCAGTTTAACTAGCGGCAATGAGCAGTTCTTC. This encodes CASSLTSGNEQFF. This sequence joins TRBV28 and TRBJ2-1, with 8 bases matching TRBD2. The CDR3 spans 13 residues. CDR1 is MDHEN, CDR2 SYDVKM, per germline. V shed 2 bases and J 6 bases; nucleotides not matched to a gene: 0. Looking up the rest from reference TRBV28 and TRBJ2-1 gives the full variable domain: DVKVTQSSRYLVKRTGEKVFLECVQDMDHENMFWYRQDPGLGLRLIYFSYDVKMKEKGDIPEGYSVSREKKERFSLILESASTNQTSMYLCASSLTSGNEQFFGPGTRLTVL.

There are a few counts of this clone. The chain carries TRBV5-1 and TRBJ2-3, with TRBD1 matching 10 bases. Germline V lookup: CDR1 SGHRS, CDR2 YFSETQ. Trimming cost V 4 bases and J 4 bases; bases outside gene matches: 9. The CDR3 spans 16 residues. The CDR3 coding sequence is TGCGCCAGCAGCCCATGGACAGGGGGAGGGTCAGATACGCAGTATTTT. Amino acid sequence: CASSPWTGGGSDTQYF.

The chain combines TRBV5-4 with TRBJ1-1; D might be TRBD1 (6 bases). The V end was cut by 0 bases, the J end by 5 bases, with 14 bases between. The CDR3 totals 15 residues. Germline V gene lookup returns CDR1 SGHNT and CDR2 YYREEE (reference sequence). Here the CDR3 DNA reads TGTGCCAGCAGCTTGGAGGGGGTGAAGGGAACTGAAGCTTTCTTT. It encodes CASSLEGVKGTEAFF.

The gene calls are TRBV9 and TRBJ2-3; D possibly corresponds to TRBD2 (5 bases). The CDR3 is 16 amino acids. V lost 2 bases, J lost 0 bases, and 13 bases lay in between. CDR1 and CDR2 from the germline V gene are SGDLS and YYNGEE. Here the CDR3 reads CASSVGERISTDTQYF. The CDR3 bases are TGTGCCAGCAGCGTGGGAGAGCGGATTAGCACAGATACGCAGTATTTT.

This clone was recorded only once. The V gene is TRBV15, the J gene TRBJ2-1; D unresolved. Trimming removed 0 bases from V and 9 bases from J, with 21 bases in between. Germline V CDR1 and CDR2: LNHNV, YYDKDF (reference sequence). This CDR3 has 17 residues. The CDR3: CATSRDFSSGITVEQFF. The CDR3 DNA reads TGTGCCACCAGCAGAGATTTTTCTTCCGGTATAACAGTTGAGCAGTTCTTC.

This clone was observed a handful of times. J is TRBJ1-1 and V is TRBV7-9; tentatively, D is TRBD1 (5 bases). From germline, CDR1 is SEHNR and CDR2 FQNEAQ (reference sequence). The CDR3 is 14 residues long. The V and J ends lost 4 bases and 1 base respectively, with 10 bases between them. The DNA of the CDR3 is TGTGCCAGCAGCTCGTGGGACGGGAACACTGAAGCTTTCTTT. Translation gives CASSSWDGNTEAFF.

The chain joins TRBV7-2 to TRBJ2-5, with TRBD1 identical over 8 bases. CDR1 and CDR2 (germline): SGHTA, FQGNSA. After removal of 5 bases from V and 3 bases from J, the junction contained 5 bases not matched to a gene. This CDR3 spans 14 amino acids. The CDR3 DNA sequence: TGTGCCAGCAGCCCCCGACAGGGGAAAGAGACCCAGTACTTC. This codes for CASSPRQGKETQYF.

This clone was seen more than once but under ten times. V gene TRBV28 combines with J gene TRBJ2-7; 8 bases align to TRBD1. The CDR3 has 15 amino acids. The V segment lost 4 bases and the J segment 0 bases; nucleotides outside the gene matches: 5. The germline CDR1 and CDR2 sequences are MDHEN and SYDVKM. CDR3 residues: CASSSGTGFSYEQYF. The CDR3 coding sequence is TGTGCCAGCAGTTCCGGGACAGGTTTCTCCTACGAGCAGTACTTC.

This clone was seen a handful of times. The V gene is TRBV23-1, the J gene TRBJ2-1; a possible D gene is TRBD2 (6 bases). TRBV23-1 is recorded as an ORF, its role being uncertain. The CDR3 is 16 amino acids. Trimming pared 6 bases from V and 10 bases from J, leaving 25 bases between. CDR3 coding DNA: TGCGCCAGCAGCCAAATTTTGGCGGGGCGATTCGGGGAGCAGTTCTTC. It specifies CASSQILAGRFGEQFF.

This clone occurred many times. The chain uses TRBV5-6 and TRBJ2-3, with 8 bases matching TRBD2. The CDR3 sequence is 16 residues long. Trimming at V came to 2 bases and at J to 5 bases, leaving 10 bases not matched to a gene. The germline gives CDR1 SGHDT, CDR2 YYEEEE. CDR3 DNA sequence: TGTGCCAGCAGCTTTAGGAGCGGGGGCCGGGGAGATACGCAGTATTTT. Its translation: CASSFRSGGRGDTQYF.

This clone was seen more than once but under ten times. The genes are TRBV18 and TRBJ2-5; 14 bases line up with TRBD2. V dropped 6 bases and J dropped 5; count of bases not matched to a gene: 5. CDR1 is KGHSH and CDR2 is LQKENI in the germline V gene. The CDR3 covers 15 residues. Written as DNA, the CDR3 is TGTGCCAGCTCGGGGACTAGCGGGAGCGGCGAGACCCAGTACTTC. Residues: CASSGTSGSGETQYF. Combining the CDR3 with reference TRBV18 and TRBJ2-5 gives the whole variable domain NAGVMQNPRHLVRRRGQEARLRCSPMKGHSHVYWYRQLPEEGLKFMVYLQKENIIDESGMPKERFSAEFPKEGPSILRIQQVVRGDSAAYFCASSGTSGSGETQYFGPGTRLLVL.

This clone was observed at least ten times. V usage is TRBV2 and J usage is TRBJ2-5, with 9 bases identical to TRBD1. Trimming cost V 7 bases and J 4 bases; bases outside gene matches: 4. Per the germline V gene, CDR1 is SNHLY and CDR2 is FYNNEI. The CDR3 runs to 13 residues. CDR3 sequence reads: CASKDRGRETQYF. The CDR3 bases are TGTGCCAGCAAGGACAGGGGAAGAGAGACCCAGTACTTC.

Remarks on this clone: The same CDR3 also results from other DNA sequences found in this sample. This chain joins TRBV30 and TRBJ1-2; unclear D gene. V dropped 0 bases and J dropped 2 bases, with 7 bases sitting between them. Looked up from germline, CDR1 is GTSNPN and CDR2 is SVGIG (reference sequence). The CDR3 is made up of 13 amino acids. The CDR3 nucleotides are TGTGCCTGGAGTGTCGGGAGCAACTATGGCTACACCTTC. It translates to CAWSVGSNYGYTF.